The 8 T cell receptor beta chains below come from one sample, sequenced in a study of human T cells and chemical hapten exposure. The time point here: pre-sensitization, week 0. Treatment defined: therapeutic diphenylcyclopropenone sensitization with weekly scalp DPC. TCRdb ran MiXCR on the RACE reads and lists one entry per CDR3 protein. The data show about 120,000 distinct CDR3 sequences, roughly 13% seen once. Specimen: whole blood, collected in connection with sensitization to the hapten diphenylcyclopropenone (DPC). These receptors were collected from a woman aged 18-29 years with alopecia areata. Some clones in this sample may be carry-over from other donors' samples.

This clonotype was detected only a few times. The chain employs TRBV3-1 and TRBJ2-2; D remains unclear. Germline CDR1 is LGHDT and CDR2 is YNNKEL (reference sequence). Trimming took off 1 base at V and 4 bases at J, with 7 bases between the two ends. This CDR3 is built from 14 residues. The CDR3 nucleotides are TGTGCCAGCAGCCAAGTGGCGAGCACCGGGGAGCTGTTTTTT. Its protein product is CASSQVASTGELFF.

At least ten counts were recorded for this clonotype. This chain's CDR3 is CASSLRGREKLFF. As DNA, the CDR3 is TGTGCCAGCAGCTTACGGGGAAGAGAAAAACTGTTTTTT. This chain links TRBV7-2 with TRBJ1-4; no firm D call. The germline V and J ends were trimmed by 2 bases and 8 bases, with 9 bases remaining between them. Germline V lookup: CDR1 SGHTA, CDR2 FQGNSA. This CDR3 has 13 amino acids.

V is TRBV21-1 and J is TRBJ2-3; the DNA was not compared with TRBD2, the D call given in the table. TRBV21-1 is noted as a pseudogene. This CDR3 is built from 16 residues. Written as DNA, the CDR3 is TGTGCCAGCAGCGACCGGACTAGCGGAGACACAGATACGCAGTATTTT. It translates to CASSDRTSGDTDTQYF.

At least ten counts were recorded for this clonotype. The rearrangement uses TRBV7-6 and TRBJ1-3; D gene uncertain. Germline V gene data show CDR1 as SGHVS and CDR2 as FNYEAQ. CDR3 length: 14 residues. The V end was cut by 5 bases, the J end by 3 bases, with 11 bases between. The CDR3 DNA sequence: TGTGCCAGCAGCCCGCGGACGAATGGAAACACCATATATTTT. Protein: CASSPRTNGNTIYF.

This clonotype was picked up a small number of times. The chain links TRBV20-1 to TRBJ2-5, with TRBD2 matching over 7 bases. Per the germline V gene, CDR1 is DFQATT and CDR2 is SNEGSKA (reference sequence). V dropped 7 bases and J dropped 1; count of bases not matched to a gene: 12. The CDR3 runs 15 residues. Here the CDR3 DNA reads TGCAGTGTCACCTCGGCTAGCGGCCTCCAAGAGACCCAGTACTTC. Translation: CSVTSASGLQETQYF.

There are a few counts of this clonotype. A read error is likely, as this CDR3 ends without the conserved phenylalanine or tryptophan. The DNA is omitted, as the CDR3 cannot be located on it reliably, and the CDR3 follows TCRdb's listing. The chain uses TRBV18 and TRBJ1-1. The germline V gene encodes CDR1 KGHSH and CDR2 LQKENI. From its first to its last residue, the CDR3 has 8 amino acids. CDR3 region: CATSGADP.

The chain links TRBV6-4 to TRBJ2-1; 7 nucleotides agree with TRBD1. The CDR3 totals 16 residues. V lost 5 bases and J lost 4; bases outside the gene matches: 11. CDR1 is MRHNA, CDR2 SNTAGT, per germline. This chain's CDR3 is CASSTEPGQLYNEQFF. For the CDR3, the DNA is TGTGCCAGCAGTACCGAGCCGGGACAGCTGTACAATGAGCAGTTCTTC.

This clonotype was counted a few times. The chain carries TRBV12-3 or TRBV12-4 and TRBJ2-3; 13 bases are shared with TRBD2. There are 20 residues in the CDR3. Trimming cost V 7 bases and J 3 bases; bases outside gene matches: 19. CDR3 residues: CASTGTSGAKYHEGTDTQYF. In DNA form, the CDR3 reads TGTGCCAGCACTGGGACTAGCGGGGCGAAATATCATGAGGGGACAGATACGCAGTATTTT.